The present T cell receptor beta chain was sequenced within a study of T cell responses to AZD1222 COVID-19 vaccine. Produced via immunoSEQ multiplex PCR; TCRdb's table is partial and in-frame only. The data hold roughly 160,000 clones, with about 88% observed a single time. Germline values: CDR1 MNHEY, CDR2 SVGEGT. V was pared by 4 bases and J by 6 bases, with 13 bases of the junction left unmatched. The CDR3 totals 17 residues. Source: peripheral blood, taken on day 0 of AZD1222 vaccination. The origin of this receptor is an adult in good health. The chain employs TRBV6-2 or TRBV6-3 and TRBJ1-5; TRBD1 aligns across 9 bases. The DNA of the CDR3 is TGTGCCAGCAGTTCGCATGCGGGACAGGGACAGGGTCAGCCCCAGCATTTT. Protein sequence: CASSSHAGQGQGQPQHF.